This is a list of T cell receptor beta chains from one sample in a study of beta chain features in type 1 diabetes. Generated by immunoSEQ multiplex PCR, the TCRdb table keeps only in-frame clones and is missing some. The data show some 60,000 clones, around three fifths seen once. The source material was Tregs from blood. The receptors stem from a woman in her late teens or twenties in good health. CDR3s include the opening cysteine and the closing phenylalanine or tryptophan. The order of the fields is J gene, D gene, V gene, clone size, CDR3 protein, CDR3 DNA. D genes are given only for firm matches. Rows may omit the clone size; those that give it use once, few, many or a size class.

J gene: TRBJ2-7; D gene: TRBD2; V gene: TRBV19; clone size: NA; CDR3 protein: CASKGLAGTNTYEQYF; CDR3 DNA: TGTGCCAGTAAAGGACTAGCGGGAACGAATACGTACGAGCAGTACTTC
J gene: TRBJ1-1; D gene: NA; V gene: TRBV5-6; clone size: once; CDR3 protein: CASSFLTGMNTEAFF; CDR3 DNA: TGTGCCAGCAGCTTCCTGACAGGAATGAACACTGAAGCTTTCTTT
J gene: TRBJ2-1; D gene: NA; V gene: TRBV15; clone size: NA; CDR3 protein: CATARGRTVYNEQFF; CDR3 DNA: TGTGCCACCGCGCGGGGGAGGACAGTATACAATGAGCAGTTCTTC
J gene: TRBJ2-7; D gene: TRBD2; V gene: TRBV10-3; clone size: NA; CDR3 protein: CAISGLAGNSYEQYF; CDR3 DNA: TGTGCCATCAGCGGACTAGCGGGGAACTCCTACGAGCAGTACTTC
J gene: TRBJ2-1; D gene: TRBD1; V gene: TRBV18; clone size: NA; CDR3 protein: CASSPPGQGEKNEQFF; CDR3 DNA: TGTGCCAGCTCACCGCCCGGACAGGGGGAGAAGAATGAGCAGTTCTTC
J gene: TRBJ1-4; D gene: NA; V gene: TRBV18; clone size: NA; CDR3 protein: CASSVIQGNEKLFF; CDR3 DNA: TGTGCCAGCTCGGTCATCCAGGGTAATGAAAAACTGTTTTTT
J gene: TRBJ2-1; D gene: TRBD1; V gene: TRBV18; clone size: NA; CDR3 protein: CASSGRTGGLDEQFF; CDR3 DNA: TGTGCCAGCTCAGGACGGACAGGGGGGCTCGATGAGCAGTTCTTC
J gene: TRBJ2-1; D gene: TRBD2; V gene: TRBV4-2; clone size: NA; CDR3 protein: CASSQASGVYNEQFF; CDR3 DNA: TGTGCCAGCAGCCAAGCTAGCGGGGTTTACAATGAGCAGTTCTTC
J gene: TRBJ2-3; D gene: NA; V gene: TRBV5-1; clone size: NA; CDR3 protein: CASSPAGTDTQYF; CDR3 DNA: TGCGCCAGCAGCCCCGCCGGGACTGATACGCAGTATTTT
J gene: TRBJ1-2; D gene: NA; V gene: TRBV20-1; clone size: NA; CDR3 protein: CSARQGGGYTF; CDR3 DNA: TGCAGTGCTAGGCAGGGAGGAGGCTACACCTTC
J gene: TRBJ2-5; D gene: NA; V gene: TRBV5-1; clone size: NA; CDR3 protein: CASSADKTSFGQETQYF; CDR3 DNA: TGCGCCAGCAGCGCTGACAAAACAAGTTTCGGTCAAGAGACCCAGTACTTC
J gene: TRBJ1-1; D gene: TRBD1; V gene: TRBV29-1; clone size: few; CDR3 protein: CSVQGQGNTEAFF; CDR3 DNA: TGCAGCGTCCAGGGACAGGGAAACACTGAAGCTTTCTTT
J gene: TRBJ2-1; D gene: NA; V gene: TRBV11-2; clone size: few; CDR3 protein: CASSRVRKRFNEQFF; CDR3 DNA: TGTGCCAGCAGCCGGGTGCGGAAGAGGTTCAATGAGCAGTTCTTC
J gene: TRBJ1-2; D gene: NA; V gene: TRBV27; clone size: NA; CDR3 protein: CASSQDNYGYTF; CDR3 DNA: TGTGCCAGCAGTCAGGATAACTATGGCTACACCTTC
J gene: TRBJ2-5; D gene: NA; V gene: TRBV19; clone size: NA; CDR3 protein: CASSPSGSETQYF; CDR3 DNA: TGTGCCAGTAGCCCTAGTGGGTCGGAGACCCAGTACTTC
J gene: TRBJ2-3; D gene: TRBD2; V gene: TRBV7-8; clone size: NA; CDR3 protein: CASSYSPSGGALDTQYF; CDR3 DNA: TGTGCCAGCAGTTACTCTCCGTCCGGGGGGGCCTTAGATACGCAGTATTTT
J gene: TRBJ1-2; D gene: NA; V gene: TRBV2; clone size: NA; CDR3 protein: CASSEAPVGKGYGYTF; CDR3 DNA: TGTGCCAGCAGTGAGGCCCCGGTAGGGAAGGGGTATGGCTACACCTTC
J gene: TRBJ1-6; D gene: NA; V gene: TRBV7-2; clone size: NA; CDR3 protein: CASSLIQGSAPLHF; CDR3 DNA: TGTGCCAGCAGCTTAATTCAGGGGTCGGCACCCCTCCACTTT
J gene: TRBJ2-7; D gene: TRBD2; V gene: TRBV2; clone size: NA; CDR3 protein: CASSFLTGLAGLQYF; CDR3 DNA: TGTGCCAGCAGCTTCCTCACGGGACTAGCGGGACTTCAGTACTTC
J gene: TRBJ2-6; D gene: TRBD1; V gene: TRBV18; clone size: NA; CDR3 protein: CASSQTQGSAGANVLTF; CDR3 DNA: TGTGCCAGCTCCCAAACACAGGGGTCGGCTGGGGCCAACGTCCTGACTTTC
J gene: TRBJ2-1; D gene: NA; V gene: TRBV7-9; clone size: few; CDR3 protein: CASSLELGAREGQFF; CDR3 DNA: TGTGCCAGCAGCTTAGAGCTGGGGGCGAGAGAAGGGCAGTTCTTC
J gene: TRBJ2-7; D gene: TRBD1; V gene: TRBV7-9; clone size: NA; CDR3 protein: CASSPRTGVYEQYF; CDR3 DNA: TGTGCCAGCAGCCCTCGGACAGGGGTGTACGAGCAGTACTTC